Listed here is a single TCR beta chain. The target antigen is unknown. V lost 8 bases to trimming and J lost 2 bases, with 19 bases between them. In germline, CDR1 is LGHNA, CDR2 YSLEER. The CDR3 length is 15 residues. Data came from immunoSEQ multiplex PCR; TCRdb stores just in-frame clones and leaves some out. The sample records approximately 1.4 million clones, 98% being singletons. The source of the sample is a study of shared clonotypes between healthy human individuals. General study results and limits: Around 5% was the fraction of naive CD4 clonotypes found shared across several donors.

Sequencing was done on a sample of naive CD4+ T cells sorted from blood. Sample subset: CD45RA+ positively selected. The source is a man aged 25-45 years in good health. The J gene is TRBJ2-7, the V gene TRBV4-3; D perhaps matches TRBD1 (6 bases). CDR3 loop: CASPSYRDGTYEQYF. CDR3 in DNA: TGCGCCAGCCCAAGCTACAGGGATGGGACCTACGAGCAGTACTTC.